The 25 T cell receptor beta chains presented below share a single source sample, sequenced in a study of blood T cell repertoires in COVID-19. The assay was immunoSEQ multiplex PCR, and TCRdb's table has in-frame clones only and misses some. The data contain roughly 260,000 clones, more than 90% of them singletons. The sample was peripheral blood. Source of these receptors: a person aged 18 to 29 with COVID-19, enrolled during active disease.

This sequence joins TRBV9 and TRBJ2-2; D may be TRBD1 (6 bases). This CDR3 spans 13 amino acids. CDR1 SGDLS and CDR2 YYNGEE come from the germline V gene. Trimming removed 0 bases at V and 6 bases at J, with 6 bases between. The CDR3 reads CASSVGGPGELFF. CDR3 coding DNA: TGTGCCAGCAGCGTAGGGGGGCCCGGGGAGCTGTTTTTT.

The chain links TRBV10-2 to TRBJ2-7, with D possibly matching TRBD1 (5 bases). Germline CDR1 and CDR2: WSHSY and SAAADI. With 6 bases removed from V and 5 bases from J, the gap between germline ends came to 20 bases. There are 15 residues in the CDR3. The DNA for the CDR3 is TGCGCCAGCAGATCTAAAGGGGCCCAGGTTCACGAGCAGTACTTC. As protein: CASRSKGAQVHEQYF.

V gene TRBV29-1 combines with J gene TRBJ2-7, with 8 bases aligning to TRBD2. V gave up 4 bases and J gave up 5 bases; unmatched junction bases: 7. Germline V gives CDR1 SQVTM, CDR2 ANQGSEA. The CDR3 extends over 13 amino acids. The CDR3 DNA is TGCAGCGTTGTGGGACTAGTAGGCAACGAGCAGTACTTC. This sequence encodes CSVVGLVGNEQYF.

The chain recombines TRBV6-2 or TRBV6-3 with TRBJ2-5; weak D call: TRBD2 (6 bases). In germline, CDR1 is MNHEY, CDR2 SVGEGT. Trimming stripped 4 bases from V and 5 bases from J, with 14 bases between. The CDR3 is 14 amino acids. This chain's CDR3 is CASSWGGDFETQYF. CDR3 in DNA: TGTGCCAGCAGTTGGGGCGGGGATTTCGAGACCCAGTACTTC.

V and J are TRBV20-1 and TRBJ1-1, with TRBD1 identical over 8 bases. Per the germline V gene, CDR1 is DFQATT and CDR2 is SNEGSKA (reference sequence). V gave up 6 bases and J gave up 8 bases; unmatched junction bases: 5. This CDR3 comprises 11 residues. CDR3 DNA: TGCAGTGCCGGGACAGGTGAGGAAGCTTTCTTT. It encodes CSAGTGEEAFF.

V usage is TRBV4-3 and J usage is TRBJ2-7; 10 positions agree with TRBD2. The V gene's germline CDR1 is LGHNA and CDR2 YSLEER. V shed 0 bases, J shed 5 bases, and the junction held 4 bases outside the gene matches. CDR3 size: 15 residues. Here the CDR3 reads CASSQDLTSGNEQYF. For the CDR3, the DNA is TGCGCCAGCAGCCAAGATCTTACTAGCGGGAACGAGCAGTACTTC.

V usage is TRBV5-1 and J usage is TRBJ2-2; D is perhaps TRBD1 (6 bases). CDR3 length: 16 amino acids. Trimming removed 5 bases from V and 6 bases from J, with 20 bases in between. Germline V gene lookup returns CDR1 SGHRS and CDR2 YFSETQ. The CDR3 here is CASSSVSGGEAGELFF. The CDR3 nucleotides are TGCGCCAGCAGTTCAGTCTCTGGGGGCGAGGCCGGGGAGCTGTTTTTT.

This clone was found a few times. The rearrangement links TRBV27 to TRBJ2-1; possible D gene TRBD1, 6 bases. CDR1 is MNHEY, CDR2 SMNVEV, per germline (reference sequence). Deletions cut 5 bases from V and 4 bases from J, with 12 bases between. CDR3 length: 14 amino acids. The CDR3 coding sequence is TGTGCCAGCAGTACCCACGGACAGTACAATGAGCAGTTCTTC. Residues: CASSTHGQYNEQFF.

This chain links TRBV7-6 with TRBJ2-7; TRBD2 matches at 8 bases. This CDR3 is 15 amino acids long. Trimming removed 2 bases from V and 0 bases from J; junction bases left unmatched: 3. From germline, CDR1 is SGHVS and CDR2 FNYEAQ. CDR3 amino acids: CASSLTGGSSYEQYF. CDR3 bases: TGTGCCAGCAGCTTAACGGGGGGGAGCTCCTACGAGCAGTACTTC.

The CDR3 spells CSIAGTDTQYF. As DNA, the CDR3 is TGCAGCATCGCGGGGACAGATACGCAGTATTTT. The chain couples TRBV29-1 to TRBJ2-3, with TRBD2 as a possible D gene (6 bases). Per the germline V gene, CDR1 is SQVTM and CDR2 is ANQGSEA. CDR3 size: 11 residues. The V gene lost 8 bases and the J gene lost 3 bases, with 9 bases spanning the gap.

This clone has just one count. The V and J genes are TRBV6-4 and TRBJ2-1, with D perhaps matching TRBD2 (7 bases). The CDR3 sequence is 15 residues long. V was clipped by 2 bases and J by 5 bases, with 13 bases between them. Germline CDR1 MRHNA, CDR2 SNTAGT. CDR3 residues: CASSDEGGGNNEQFF. The DNA for the CDR3 is TGTGCCAGCAGTGACGAGGGAGGGGGGAACAATGAGCAGTTCTTC.

The CDR3 DNA reads as TGCGCCAGCAGCCAAATTACAGGAAATCAGCCCCAGCATTTT. It translates to CASSQITGNQPQHF. This rearrangement joins TRBV4-1 to TRBJ1-5; tentatively, D is TRBD1 (5 bases). Germline CDR1 is MGHRA and CDR2 is YSYEKL. Trimming removed 2 bases at V and 4 bases at J, with 9 bases between. The CDR3 has 14 amino acids.

The rearrangement links TRBV3-1 (or the pseudogene TRBV3-2) to TRBJ2-5, with D possibly being TRBD1 (5 bases). Germline values: CDR1 LGHDT, CDR2 YNNKEL (reference sequence). The V gene lost 8 bases and the J gene lost 6 bases, with 10 bases spanning the gap. The CDR3 length is 11 residues. DNA of the CDR3: TGTGCCAGCGGGGCTTTGAAGACCCAGTACTTC. This encodes CASGALKTQYF.

This chain links TRBV5-1 with TRBJ1-2; 11 bases agree with TRBD1. Looked up from germline, CDR1 is SGHRS and CDR2 is YFSETQ. The CDR3 totals 15 residues. V lost 3 bases, J lost 4 bases, and 5 bases stayed unmatched. The CDR3 sequence: CASSWGTGGRYGYTF. In DNA form, the CDR3 reads TGCGCCAGCAGCTGGGGGACAGGGGGACGCTATGGCTACACCTTC.

This chain uses TRBV25-1 with TRBJ2-3; possible D gene TRBD1, 6 bases. Germline assignment: CDR1 MGHDK and CDR2 SYGVNS. V lost 2 bases, J lost 2 bases, and 14 bases lay in between. This CDR3 is 16 amino acids long. Written as DNA, the CDR3 is TGTGCCAGCAGTGAAGGAGGCAGGGGTTTCACAGATACGCAGTATTTT. Encoded protein: CASSEGGRGFTDTQYF.

This chain links TRBV7-8 with TRBJ1-3; D remains unclear. Trimming stripped 5 bases from V and 0 bases from J, with 8 bases between. The germline CDR1 and CDR2 sequences are SGHVS and FQNEAQ. There are 14 residues in the CDR3. This CDR3 is CASSPGVSGNTIYF. In DNA, the CDR3 is TGTGCCAGCAGCCCGGGAGTCTCTGGAAACACCATATATTTT. Together with reference TRBV7-8 and TRBJ1-3, the CDR3 gives the full variable domain: GAGVSQSPRYKVAKRGQDVALRCDPISGHVSLFWYQQALGQGPEFLTYFQNEAQLDKSGLPSDRFFAERPEGSVSTLKIQRTQQEDSAVYLCASSPGVSGNTIYFGEGSWLTVV.

The chain is built from TRBV27 and TRBJ1-1; D gene ambiguous. CDR1 and CDR2 (germline): MNHEY, SMNVEV (reference sequence). Trimming took 6 bases from V and 2 from J, leaving 16 bases between them. The CDR3 loop spans 15 amino acids. The CDR3 sequence is CASSLRSGRNTEAFF. The CDR3 DNA is TGTGCCAGCAGCCTCAGATCTGGCAGAAACACTGAAGCTTTCTTT.

The gene calls are TRBV7-6 and TRBJ2-5, with 9 bases fitting TRBD1. There are 16 residues in the CDR3. In germline, CDR1 is SGHVS, CDR2 FNYEAQ. The junction had 7 bases not matched to a gene; V was cut back by 3 bases and J by 2 bases. The CDR3 nucleotides read TGTGCCAGCAGCTTCGGACAGGGGCCCACTCAAGAGACCCAGTACTTC. Translation: CASSFGQGPTQETQYF.

The V gene is TRBV19, the J gene TRBJ2-2; 11 positions match TRBD1. The J segment lost 6 bases and the V segment lost 5 bases, leaving 8 bases of the junction unmatched. This CDR3 is 16 amino acids long. CDR1 and CDR2 (germline): LNHDA, SQIVND (reference sequence). Here the CDR3 reads CASSLGQGAGSGELFF. The CDR3, as DNA: TGTGCCAGTAGTCTTGGACAGGGGGCCGGATCCGGGGAGCTGTTTTTT.

The chain is built from TRBV7-3 and TRBJ1-2, with 9 bases aligning to TRBD1. The CDR3 consists of 13 residues. Germline trimming cut 6 bases from V and 7 bases from J; bases unmatched to any gene: 6. Germline CDR1 SGHTA, CDR2 FQGTGA. CDR3 loop: CASRPGQGVGYTF. The CDR3 coding sequence is TGTGCCAGCAGACCGGGACAGGGTGTTGGCTACACCTTC.

The chain carries TRBV5-1 and TRBJ1-2; D gene uncertain. The CDR3 is 13 amino acids. V gave up 3 bases and J gave up 11 bases, with 17 bases separating them. The germline V gene encodes CDR1 SGHRS and CDR2 YFSETQ. The CDR3 protein is CASSYRTGMEYTF. CDR3 bases: TGCGCCAGCAGCTACCGGACGGGGATGGAATACACCTTC.

The chain is built from TRBV7-2 and TRBJ1-5; D gene uncertain. This CDR3 has 14 amino acids. V shed 1 base and J shed 6 bases, with 10 bases lying between them. Germline CDR1 SGHTA, CDR2 FQGNSA. CDR3 in DNA: TGTGCCAGCAGCTTAGTTCGGGGAAGTCAGCCCCAGCATTTT. Protein product: CASSLVRGSQPQHF.

V and J are TRBV19 and TRBJ1-2; D remains ambiguous. V lost 5 bases and J lost 2, with 9 bases in between. This CDR3 has 13 residues. Germline CDR1 and CDR2: LNHDA and SQIVND (reference sequence). Here the CDR3 DNA reads TGTGCCAGTAGTCCGTTCTACAACTATGGCTACACCTTC. It translates to CASSPFYNYGYTF. The whole variable domain, filled in from reference TRBV19 and TRBJ1-2, reads DGGITQSPKYLFRKEGQNVTLSCEQNLNHDAMYWYRQDPGQGLRLIYYSQIVNDFQKGDIAEGYSVSREKKESFPLTVTSAQKNPTAFYLCASSPFYNYGYTFGSGTRLTVV.

This chain joins TRBV19 and TRBJ2-5; 13 positions match TRBD2. The CDR3 loop spans 16 amino acids. The trim removed 9 bases at V and 5 bases at J, leaving 12 bases unmatched. The V gene's germline CDR1 is LNHDA and CDR2 SQIVND (reference sequence). The CDR3 is CASRGLAGTGEETQYF. For the CDR3, the DNA is TGTGCCAGCAGGGGACTAGCGGGAACCGGGGAGGAGACCCAGTACTTC.

The J gene is TRBJ2-1, the V gene TRBV7-8; a weak D match, TRBD2 (6 bases). The CDR3 is made up of 13 amino acids. With 5 bases removed from V and 4 bases from J, the gap between germline ends came to 9 bases. CDR1 is SGHVS, CDR2 FQNEAQ, per germline. This CDR3 is CASSPGTYNEQFF. As DNA, the CDR3 is TGTGCCAGCAGCCCAGGGACTTACAATGAGCAGTTCTTC.